These T cell receptor beta chains were read from a single sample in a study of post-analysis software for immune sequencing data. TCRdb recomputed calls from the PCR reads with MiXCR, one row per CDR3 protein. The sample includes almost 700,000 distinct CDR3 sequences, approximately 60% of them seen just once. Sequenced: blood. The receptors stem from a girl aged 2-10 years with multiple sclerosis. CDR3s include the opening cysteine and the closing phenylalanine or tryptophan. The D gene is left open where the match is weak. Clone size is stated in some rows and not others, as once, few, many or a class when expanded.

V: TRBV9; D: -; J: TRBJ1-2; size: -; DNA: TGTGCCAGCAGCGTTGGGGGAACTAACTATGGCTACACCTTC; CDR3: CASSVGGTNYGYTF
V: TRBV5-6; D: -; J: TRBJ2-3; size: -; DNA: TGTGCCAGCAGCCCCCCGACCCCTAGCACAGATACGCAGTATTTT; CDR3: CASSPPTPSTDTQYF
V: TRBV18; D: TRBD2; J: TRBJ2-1; size: -; DNA: TGTGCCAGCTCATACCAGGGACTAGTGACTTACAATGAGCAGTTCTTC; CDR3: CASSYQGLVTYNEQFF
V: TRBV6-2/TRBV6-3; D: TRBD2; J: TRBJ2-3; size: -; DNA: TGTGCCAGCAGTTGGGGACTAGCTAGTAGCACAGATACGCAGTATTTT; CDR3: CASSWGLASSTDTQYF
V: TRBV29-1; D: TRBD1; J: TRBJ2-3; size: -; DNA: TGCAGCGGGGGGACAGGAGTCACAGATACGCAGTATTTT; CDR3: CSGGTGVTDTQYF
V: TRBV5-6; D: -; J: TRBJ1-5; size: -; DNA: TGTGCCAGCAGCTTGGGTGGCAGGGGTGATGGTGGGGGCAATCAGCCCCAGCATTTT; CDR3: CASSLGGRGDGGGNQPQHF
V: TRBV7-2; D: TRBD1; J: TRBJ1-5; size: -; DNA: TGTGCCAGCAGTTATACCGGGACAGACACTAATCAGCCCCAGCATTTT; CDR3: CASSYTGTDTNQPQHF
V: TRBV12-3/TRBV12-4; D: TRBD2; J: TRBJ2-3; size: -; DNA: TGTGCCAGCAGTTTAGTGACGGGAGGGCCCTCAGATACGCAGTATTTT; CDR3: CASSLVTGGPSDTQYF
V: TRBV4-2; D: -; J: TRBJ2-1; size: -; DNA: TGTGCCAGCAGCCAACTCCGGGACAATGAGCAGTTCTTC; CDR3: CASSQLRDNEQFF
V: TRBV20-1; D: -; J: TRBJ2-3; size: -; DNA: TGCAGTGCTTCCCCCATTAATTCCGGCACAGATACGCAGTATTTT; CDR3: CSASPINSGTDTQYF
V: TRBV20-1; D: -; J: TRBJ2-1; size: few; DNA: TGCAGCGGGGGATTGGTGGATGAGCAGTTCTTC; CDR3: CSGGLVDEQFF
V: TRBV20-1; D: TRBD2; J: TRBJ2-1; size: -; DNA: TGCAGTGCCCTGTTAGCGGGAGATTCCTACAATGAGCAGTTCTTC; CDR3: CSALLAGDSYNEQFF
V: TRBV11-3; D: -; J: TRBJ2-1; size: -; DNA: TGTGCCAGCAGCTTAGAAGAACCAGCGATCAGCTCCTACAATGAGCAGTTCTTC; CDR3: CASSLEEPAISSYNEQFF
V: TRBV30; D: -; J: TRBJ2-4; size: -; DNA: TGTGCCTGGAGTGTCGCTGGAGACATTCAGTACTTC; CDR3: CAWSVAGDIQYF
V: TRBV2; D: -; J: TRBJ1-1; size: -; DNA: TGTGCCAGCAGAGTGGACAGAAACACTGAAGCTTTCTTT; CDR3: CASRVDRNTEAFF
V: TRBV29-1; D: TRBD2; J: TRBJ2-1; size: few; DNA: TGCAGCGTCCAACTAGCGGGGGGGCACTACAATGAGCAGTTCTTC; CDR3: CSVQLAGGHYNEQFF
V: TRBV10-3; D: -; J: TRBJ2-1; size: -; DNA: TGTGTCATCAGAGGGGGGAATGAGCAGTTCTTC; CDR3: CVIRGGNEQFF
V: TRBV5-1; D: -; J: TRBJ2-1; size: -; DNA: TGCGCCAGCAGCACAAGGGTCCAGGGAAGGAATGAGCAGTTCTTC; CDR3: CASSTRVQGRNEQFF
V: TRBV7-2; D: TRBD2; J: TRBJ2-7; size: -; DNA: TGTGCCAGCAGCTTCGGGGGGATGGACGAGCAGTACTTC; CDR3: CASSFGGMDEQYF
V: TRBV20-1; D: -; J: TRBJ2-1; size: -; DNA: TGCAGTGCTAGTAGCGGAGGGGGCTCCTACAATGAGCAGTTCTTC; CDR3: CSASSGGGSYNEQFF
V: TRBV4-1; D: -; J: TRBJ2-7; size: -; DNA: TGCGCCAGCAGCCCGTACAGGGAGTCCTACGAGCAGTACTTC; CDR3: CASSPYRESYEQYF
V: TRBV11-2; D: TRBD2; J: TRBJ2-3; size: few; DNA: TGTGCCAGCAGCTTCGAAGTAGCGGGACTCTCCACAGATACGCAGTATTTT; CDR3: CASSFEVAGLSTDTQYF
V: TRBV9; D: TRBD2; J: TRBJ2-1; size: few; DNA: TGTGCCAGCAGCGGACTAGCGGGAGAGGAAGAGCAGTTCTTC; CDR3: CASSGLAGEEEQFF
V: TRBV20-1; D: -; J: TRBJ2-1; size: -; DNA: TGCAGTGCTAGCCGGAACCTCGCAAGCTACAATGAGCAGTTCTTC; CDR3: CSASRNLASYNEQFF
V: TRBV6-5; D: -; J: TRBJ2-6; size: -; DNA: TGTGCCAGCAGGCGGTTATCTGGGGCCAACGTCCTGACTTTC; CDR3: CASRRLSGANVLTF